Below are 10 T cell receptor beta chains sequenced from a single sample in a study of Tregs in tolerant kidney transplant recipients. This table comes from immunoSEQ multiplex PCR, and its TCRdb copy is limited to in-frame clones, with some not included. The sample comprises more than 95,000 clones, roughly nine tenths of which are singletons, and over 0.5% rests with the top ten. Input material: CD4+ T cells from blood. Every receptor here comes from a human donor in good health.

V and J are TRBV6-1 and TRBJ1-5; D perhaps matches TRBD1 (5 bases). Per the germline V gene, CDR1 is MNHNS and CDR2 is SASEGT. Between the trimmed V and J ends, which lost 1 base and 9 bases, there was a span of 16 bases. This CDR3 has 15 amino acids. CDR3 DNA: TGTGCCAGCAGTGAAGTGGCAGGGAGTTTGAGGCCCCAGCATTTT. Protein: CASSEVAGSLRPQHF.

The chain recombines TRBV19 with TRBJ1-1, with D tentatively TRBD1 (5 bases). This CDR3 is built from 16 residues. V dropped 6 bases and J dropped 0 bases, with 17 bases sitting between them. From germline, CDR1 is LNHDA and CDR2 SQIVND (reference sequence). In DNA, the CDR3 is TGTGCCAGTAGCCCAGTGGGGGTGGCTTTGAACACTGAAGCTTTCTTT. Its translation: CASSPVGVALNTEAFF.

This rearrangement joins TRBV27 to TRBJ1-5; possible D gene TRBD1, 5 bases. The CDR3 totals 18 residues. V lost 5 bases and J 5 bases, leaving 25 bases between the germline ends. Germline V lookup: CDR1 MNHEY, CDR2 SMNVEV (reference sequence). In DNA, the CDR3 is TGTGCCAGCAGTCCCCTTCTCTGGCGCAGACCGGGGGATCAGCCCCAGCATTTT. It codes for CASSPLLWRRPGDQPQHF.

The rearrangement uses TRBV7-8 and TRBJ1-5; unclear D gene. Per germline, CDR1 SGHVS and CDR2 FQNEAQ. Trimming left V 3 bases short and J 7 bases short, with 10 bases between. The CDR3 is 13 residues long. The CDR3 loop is CASSLIRTQPQHF. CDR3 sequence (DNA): TGTGCCAGCAGCTTGATAAGGACCCAGCCCCAGCATTTT.

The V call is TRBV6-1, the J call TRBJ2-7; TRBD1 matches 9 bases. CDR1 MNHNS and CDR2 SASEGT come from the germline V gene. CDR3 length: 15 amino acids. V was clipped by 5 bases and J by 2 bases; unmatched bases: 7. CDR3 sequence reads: CASSIKGQGAYEQYF. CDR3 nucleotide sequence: TGTGCCAGCAGTATCAAGGGACAGGGAGCCTACGAGCAGTACTTC.

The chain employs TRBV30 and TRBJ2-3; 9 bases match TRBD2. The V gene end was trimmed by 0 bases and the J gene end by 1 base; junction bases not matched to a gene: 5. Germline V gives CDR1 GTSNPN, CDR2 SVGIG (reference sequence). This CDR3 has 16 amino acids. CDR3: CAWSVGGRGGTDTQYF. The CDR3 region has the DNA TGTGCCTGGAGTGTTGGCGGGAGGGGGGGCACAGATACGCAGTATTTT.

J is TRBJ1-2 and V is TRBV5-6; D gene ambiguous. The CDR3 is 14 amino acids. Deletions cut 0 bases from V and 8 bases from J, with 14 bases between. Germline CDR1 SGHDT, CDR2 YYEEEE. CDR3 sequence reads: CASSLGVRPPGYTF. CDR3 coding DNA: TGTGCCAGCAGCTTGGGGGTCCGACCCCCGGGCTACACCTTC.

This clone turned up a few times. DNA of the CDR3: TGTGCCAGCAGCTCCCCACGGGACTACGAGCAGTACTTC. It yields the protein CASSSPRDYEQYF. V usage is TRBV11-3 and J usage is TRBJ2-7, with D possibly being TRBD2 (5 bases). The germline gives CDR1 SGHNT, CDR2 YENEEA. This CDR3 has 13 residues. V was pared by 4 bases and J by 3 bases, with 10 bases between.

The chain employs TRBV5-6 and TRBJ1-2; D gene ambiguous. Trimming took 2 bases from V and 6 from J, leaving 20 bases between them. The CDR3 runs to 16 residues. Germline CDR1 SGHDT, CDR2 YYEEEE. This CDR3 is CASSLPLPETTDGYTF. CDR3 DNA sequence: TGTGCCAGCAGCTTACCCCTTCCTGAGACGACGGATGGCTACACCTTC.

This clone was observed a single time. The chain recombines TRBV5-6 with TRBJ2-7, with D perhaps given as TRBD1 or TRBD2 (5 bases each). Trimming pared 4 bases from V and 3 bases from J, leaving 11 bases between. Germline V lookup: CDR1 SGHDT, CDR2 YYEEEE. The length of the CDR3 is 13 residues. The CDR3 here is CASSGGSYYEQYF. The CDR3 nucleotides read TGTGCCAGCAGCGGGGGATCTTACTACGAGCAGTACTTC.